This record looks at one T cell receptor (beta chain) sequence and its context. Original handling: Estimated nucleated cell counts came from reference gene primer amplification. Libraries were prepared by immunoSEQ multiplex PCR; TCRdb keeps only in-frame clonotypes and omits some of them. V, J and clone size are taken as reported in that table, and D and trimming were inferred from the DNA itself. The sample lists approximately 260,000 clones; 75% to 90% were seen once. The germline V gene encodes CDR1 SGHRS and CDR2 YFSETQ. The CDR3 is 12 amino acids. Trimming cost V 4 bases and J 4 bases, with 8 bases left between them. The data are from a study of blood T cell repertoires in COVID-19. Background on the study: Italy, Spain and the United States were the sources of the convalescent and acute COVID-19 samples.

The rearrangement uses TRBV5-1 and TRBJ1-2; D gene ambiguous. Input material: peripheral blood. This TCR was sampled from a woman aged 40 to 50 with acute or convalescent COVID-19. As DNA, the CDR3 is TGCGCCAGCAGCCTACCGCCCTATGGCTACACCTTC. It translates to CASSLPPYGYTF.